This TCR beta chain was sequenced during a study of glioma-infiltrating T cells after dendritic cell vaccination. Across the study: Patients had newly diagnosed or recurrent glioblastoma and received dendritic cell vaccines. The vaccine used monocyte-derived dendritic cells pulsed overnight with autologous tumor lysate. Treatment, given 2003 to 2012, was autologous tumor lysate-pulsed dendritic cell vaccination.

The protocol was immunoSEQ multiplex PCR, while the TCRdb copy is restricted to in-frame clones and leaves out a portion. The sample has around 90,000 clones; 75% to 85% are singletons. Worth noting for this clone: Other DNA sequences in the same sample also yield this CDR3.

The germline V gene encodes CDR1 MNHNY and CDR2 SVGAGI (reference sequence). V shed 3 bases, J shed 3 bases, and the junction held 3 bases outside the gene matches. CDR3 length equals 15 residues. The receptor was derived from a human donor with glioblastoma. The sample here was blood, taken before dendritic cell vaccination. The V gene is TRBV6-6, the J gene TRBJ1-2; TRBD1 matches 11 bases. In nucleotides, the CDR3 is TGTGCCAGCAGTTATGGGGACAGGGGGGACTATGGCTACACCTTC. Translating gives CASSYGDRGDYGYTF.